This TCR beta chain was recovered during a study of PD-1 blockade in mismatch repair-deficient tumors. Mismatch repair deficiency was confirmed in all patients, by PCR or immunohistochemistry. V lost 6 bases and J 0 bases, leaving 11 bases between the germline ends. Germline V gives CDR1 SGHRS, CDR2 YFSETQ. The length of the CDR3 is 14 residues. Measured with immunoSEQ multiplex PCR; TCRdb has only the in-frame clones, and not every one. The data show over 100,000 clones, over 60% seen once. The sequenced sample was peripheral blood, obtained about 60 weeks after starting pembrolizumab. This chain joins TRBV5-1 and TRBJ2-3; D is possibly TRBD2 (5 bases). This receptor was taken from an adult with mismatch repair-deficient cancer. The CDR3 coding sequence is TGCGCCAGCAATTTACGGACTAGCACAGATACGCAGTATTTT. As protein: CASNLRTSTDTQYF.